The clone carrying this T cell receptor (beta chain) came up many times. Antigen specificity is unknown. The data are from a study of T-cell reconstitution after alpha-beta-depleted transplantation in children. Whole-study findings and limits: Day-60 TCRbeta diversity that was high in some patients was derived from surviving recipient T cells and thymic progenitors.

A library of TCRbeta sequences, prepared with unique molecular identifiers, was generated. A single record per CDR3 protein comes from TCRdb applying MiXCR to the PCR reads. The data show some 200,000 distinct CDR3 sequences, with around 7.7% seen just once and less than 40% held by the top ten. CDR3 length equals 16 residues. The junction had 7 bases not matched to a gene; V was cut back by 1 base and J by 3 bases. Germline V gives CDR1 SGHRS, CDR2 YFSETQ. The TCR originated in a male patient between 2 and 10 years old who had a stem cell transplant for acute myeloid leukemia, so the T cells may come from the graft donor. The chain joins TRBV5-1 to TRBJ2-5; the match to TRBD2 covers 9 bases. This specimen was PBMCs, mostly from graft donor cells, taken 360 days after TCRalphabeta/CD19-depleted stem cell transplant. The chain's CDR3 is CASSLTLAGREETQYF. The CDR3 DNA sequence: TGCGCCAGCAGCTTGACCCTAGCGGGGAGGGAAGAGACCCAGTACTTC.